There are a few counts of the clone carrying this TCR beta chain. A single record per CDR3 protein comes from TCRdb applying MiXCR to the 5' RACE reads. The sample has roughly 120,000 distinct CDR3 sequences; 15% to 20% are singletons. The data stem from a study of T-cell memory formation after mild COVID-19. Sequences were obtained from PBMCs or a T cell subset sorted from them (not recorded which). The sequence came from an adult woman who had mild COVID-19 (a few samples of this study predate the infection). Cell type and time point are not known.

The CDR3 bases are TGTGCCAGCAGCCGCGCGAATCAGCCCCAGCATTTT. Its translation: CASSRANQPQHF. The chain combines TRBV3-1 with TRBJ1-5; D remains ambiguous. In germline, CDR1 is LGHDT, CDR2 YNNKEL (reference sequence). Trimming removed 4 bases at V and 4 bases at J, with 5 bases between. CDR3 size: 12 residues.